The TCR beta chain described here comes from a study of PD-1 blockade in classical Hodgkin lymphoma. Background on the study: Patients were given intravenous nivolumab, 3 mg/kg, every 2 weeks. Regarding the study as a whole: Patients starting nivolumab under 1 year after ASCT were excluded.

V was shortened by 0 bases and J by 3 bases, with 10 bases between the two germline ends. From germline, CDR1 is SGHRS and CDR2 YFSETQ. This CDR3 contains 14 residues. The time point denotes: cycle 4 day 1 (C4D1), after more than five weeks of nivolumab. No patient escaped relapse after autologous stem cell transplantation, and brentuximab vedotin exposure varied. Magnetic negative selection of thawed PBMCs was the method by which CD4+ T cells were purified. Reported best responses ranged across complete response, partial response or progressive disease. This clone was seen only once. The target antigen is unknown. Clones were sequenced by immunoSEQ multiplex PCR, and TCRdb holds only the in-frame ones, with some missing. Of approximately 29,000 clones listed, over 75% are singletons.

This chain connects TRBV5-1 to TRBJ2-7; D is ambiguous. The TCR sequence derives from a human donor with classical Hodgkin lymphoma. Sequencing used CD4+ T cells from blood, obtained before the fourth cycle of nivolumab. The CDR3 loop reads CASSLEGEGYEQYF. DNA of the CDR3: TGCGCCAGCAGCTTGGAAGGAGAAGGCTACGAGCAGTACTTC.